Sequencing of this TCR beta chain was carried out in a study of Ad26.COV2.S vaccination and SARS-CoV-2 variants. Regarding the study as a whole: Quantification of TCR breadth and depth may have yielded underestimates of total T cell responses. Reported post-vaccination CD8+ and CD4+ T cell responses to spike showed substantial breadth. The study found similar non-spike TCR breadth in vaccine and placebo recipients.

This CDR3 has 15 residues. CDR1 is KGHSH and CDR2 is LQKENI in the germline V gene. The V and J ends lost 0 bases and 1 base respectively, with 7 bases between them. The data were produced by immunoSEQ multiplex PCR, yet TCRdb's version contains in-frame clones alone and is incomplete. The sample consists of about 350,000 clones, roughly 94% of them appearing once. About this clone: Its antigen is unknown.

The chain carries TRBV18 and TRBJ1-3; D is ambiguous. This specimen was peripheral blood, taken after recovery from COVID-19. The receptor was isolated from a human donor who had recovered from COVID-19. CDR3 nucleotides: TGTGCCAGCTCACCACCGGGTTTGTCTGGAAACACCATATATTTT. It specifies CASSPPGLSGNTIYF.